This TCR beta chain was sequenced for a study of blood T cell repertoires in COVID-19. Across the study: Samples representing acute and convalescent COVID-19 were sourced from the United States, Italy and Spain. PBMCs, B-cell-depleted T cells, or T cells were the source of the cDNA or gDNA that made up the material.

Germline assignment: CDR1 SGHRS and CDR2 YFSETQ. CDR3 length: 15 amino acids. Trimming cost V 4 bases and J 3 bases, with 17 bases left between them. Under the authors' procedure: Estimation of nucleated cell counts was performed using reference gene primer amplification. Here immunoSEQ multiplex PCR was the method, and the copy in TCRdb shows in-frame clones only, minus some. That table is the source of V, J and clone size, and D and trimming were worked out from the DNA. The sample has about 180,000 clones, around 77% seen once; the top ten hold around 6.3%. The sequence derives from a man aged 70-80 years with active or convalescent COVID-19. This chain connects TRBV5-1 to TRBJ2-7; perhaps TRBD1 as D (6 bases). The sample was peripheral blood. Here the CDR3 reads CASSPEQGYGYEQYF. In DNA, the CDR3 is TGCGCCAGCAGCCCGGAACAGGGTTATGGCTACGAGCAGTACTTC.